This T cell receptor (beta chain) originates from a study of spatial heterogeneity in lung cancer (dated by TCRdb to between 2017 and 2020). General notes on the study: Beta-chain transcripts were consistently detected in greater numbers than alpha-chain transcripts, which likely reflects a higher abundance of beta-chain transcripts. TCR transcript counts in tumor regions correlated strongly with a T cell transcriptional module score from matched bulk RNA-seq. In the raw uncorrected reads, each unique combination of TCR and UMI appeared more than ten times on average. The study quantitatively compared TCR alpha and beta repertoires across multiple tumor regions, matched nontumor lung and blood in non-small cell lung cancer. The study linked features of the TCR repertoire to counts of nonsynonymous mutations, which were determined by whole-exome sequencing of tumor tissue. Both alpha and beta chains were TCR-sequenced in 200 to 250 tumor regions, under 80 matched nontumor lung samples and around 50 PBMC samples obtained at surgery. On the study overall, not on this receptor specifically: The number of expanded intratumoral alpha and beta TCRs correlated with the tumor nonsynonymous mutation count. Confirming at a functional level the hypothesis that regional TCRs recognize regional mutations was considered to require additional single-cell paired TCR alpha and beta sequencing. TCR-seq was estimated to cover only roughly 6.8% of tumor T cells for alpha chains and around 13% for beta chains. The count of ubiquitous expanded TCRs correlated with the count of ubiquitous nonsynonymous mutations, and the count of regional expanded TCRs correlated with the count of regional nonsynonymous mutations.

The library was obtained by 5' RACE. These reads were obtained on a NextSeq 500. To allow correction of PCR and sequencing errors, the TCR library protocol tagged every TCR cDNA molecule with a unique molecular identifier. Per the source publication's procedure: Decombinator tools were used for TCR identification, UMI-based error correction and CDR3 extraction. Expanded TCRs were defined as those above a frequency of 2 per 1,000, corresponding to the top 1% of the tumor frequency distribution. Expanded tumor TCRs were classed as regional if statistically deemed absent (corrected P<0.05) from at least one tumor region, otherwise ubiquitous. Each repertoire was subsampled 100 times to 5,000 TCRs, after which Renyi diversity was computed with the R vegan package. CDR3 similarity networks were built from amino acid triplet string-kernel similarity, with CDR3s being connected when pairwise similarity was above 0.82. TCRdb ran its own pipeline on the public reads, namely fastp trimming at Q25 and MiXCR clone calling, and kept in-frame beta chains. CDR3 protein duplicates are merged, each entry listing the most common genes and DNA. These V and J calls are TCRdb output, not the study's own analysis. In this sample the table shows around 2,800 distinct CDR3 sequences, about 6% of which occur a single time. 7.5% to 10% of the sample lies in the top ten.

There are 19 amino acids in the CDR3, from cysteine to phenylalanine inclusive. Only the CDR3 part of the read is kept: 57 bases, read in frame from the first base. CDR1 is given as MDHEN and CDR2 as SYDVKM, both from the germline V gene. Deletion took 1 base off V and 7 bases off J, with a span of 28 bases between the germline ends. Sample time point, as interpreted from the label and publication: sample taken at primary tumor resection. The donors were some 70 patients from the lung TRACERx cohort who had early-stage, untreated non-small cell lung cancer. Whole RNA extracted from tumor and nontumor lung tissue, or from cryopreserved PBMC samples, was used for TCR sequencing without cell sorting. Only patients with enough RNA available from two or more tumor regions were chosen for TCR sequencing. Before being selected, tumor and adjacent nontumor lung specimens were reviewed by a lung pathologist.

This clonotype qualifies as medium-sized (0.01 to 0.1%). The target of this receptor is not known. Within one base of it there is no much larger clone, and no base qualities were kept. This clonotype was sampled from a male donor with early-stage non-small cell lung cancer. This sequence uses TRBV28 and TRBJ1-1; D gene: possibly TRBD1, on 5 matching bases. The sample consisted of lung tumor tissue, taken at surgery. The CDR3 in this case is CASSLFSNPGSPRVGEAFF. Here is the DNA: TGTGCCAGCAGTTTATTCTCCAATCCGGGCTCCCCCAGGGTTGGTGAAGCTTTCTTT.